Given below is one T cell receptor (beta chain) in context. The antigen remains undetermined. Each donor's status was that of a healthy bone marrow donor. This record comes from a study of cytomegalovirus exposure and HLA in healthy donors. The study's findings and limits: A missense DCLRE1C variant was associated with V- and J-gene trimming of TCR beta chains in a later analysis, and an independent cohort replicated the association. Indistinguishable V segments such as TRBV6-2 and TRBV6-3 were excluded.

CDR1 and CDR2 (germline): SGHRS, YFSETQ. Trimming took off 4 bases at V and 3 bases at J, with 16 bases between the two ends. The CDR3 runs to 15 residues. Researchers ran the PCR with 60 Vbeta and 13 Jbeta primers. Sequencing was performed with immunoSEQ multiplex PCR; in TCRdb, only in-frame clones are kept and a portion is missing. The sample has approximately 100,000 clones; 75% are singletons. This receptor was obtained from a man in his fifties or sixties in good health and CMV-seronegative. The sequenced sample was PBMCs. The chain employs TRBV5-1 and TRBJ1-2; tentatively, D is TRBD1 (6 bases). The CDR3: CASSRGGAEDYGYTF. The DNA of the CDR3 is TGCGCCAGCAGCCGAGGGGGGGCGGAAGACTATGGCTACACCTTC.